The subject of this entry is one TCR beta chain. Its cognate antigen is unknown. CDR3 size: 16 residues. Germline assignment: CDR1 MDHEN and CDR2 SYDVKM. V trimming: 6 bases; J trimming: 1 base; junction bases outside the gene matches: 10. These data come from a study of shared clonotypes between healthy human individuals. The study, taken as a whole, reports: Clonotype sharing among donors was expected to depend on sequencing depth.

The study ran the assay at deep level. The protocol was immunoSEQ multiplex PCR, while the TCRdb copy is restricted to in-frame clones and leaves out a portion. The table lists 600,000 to 700,000 clones, 73% of them singletons. The TCR sequence derives from a woman in her thirties in good health. The chain is built from TRBV28 and TRBJ2-5, with TRBD2 matching over 8 bases. The sample was memory CD4+ T cells sorted from blood. Subset given: CD45RA-negative fraction. In DNA, the CDR3 is TGTGCCAGCAGACCTTTACTAGCGGCAGCCCAAGAGACCCAGTACTTC. It codes for CASRPLLAAAQETQYF.